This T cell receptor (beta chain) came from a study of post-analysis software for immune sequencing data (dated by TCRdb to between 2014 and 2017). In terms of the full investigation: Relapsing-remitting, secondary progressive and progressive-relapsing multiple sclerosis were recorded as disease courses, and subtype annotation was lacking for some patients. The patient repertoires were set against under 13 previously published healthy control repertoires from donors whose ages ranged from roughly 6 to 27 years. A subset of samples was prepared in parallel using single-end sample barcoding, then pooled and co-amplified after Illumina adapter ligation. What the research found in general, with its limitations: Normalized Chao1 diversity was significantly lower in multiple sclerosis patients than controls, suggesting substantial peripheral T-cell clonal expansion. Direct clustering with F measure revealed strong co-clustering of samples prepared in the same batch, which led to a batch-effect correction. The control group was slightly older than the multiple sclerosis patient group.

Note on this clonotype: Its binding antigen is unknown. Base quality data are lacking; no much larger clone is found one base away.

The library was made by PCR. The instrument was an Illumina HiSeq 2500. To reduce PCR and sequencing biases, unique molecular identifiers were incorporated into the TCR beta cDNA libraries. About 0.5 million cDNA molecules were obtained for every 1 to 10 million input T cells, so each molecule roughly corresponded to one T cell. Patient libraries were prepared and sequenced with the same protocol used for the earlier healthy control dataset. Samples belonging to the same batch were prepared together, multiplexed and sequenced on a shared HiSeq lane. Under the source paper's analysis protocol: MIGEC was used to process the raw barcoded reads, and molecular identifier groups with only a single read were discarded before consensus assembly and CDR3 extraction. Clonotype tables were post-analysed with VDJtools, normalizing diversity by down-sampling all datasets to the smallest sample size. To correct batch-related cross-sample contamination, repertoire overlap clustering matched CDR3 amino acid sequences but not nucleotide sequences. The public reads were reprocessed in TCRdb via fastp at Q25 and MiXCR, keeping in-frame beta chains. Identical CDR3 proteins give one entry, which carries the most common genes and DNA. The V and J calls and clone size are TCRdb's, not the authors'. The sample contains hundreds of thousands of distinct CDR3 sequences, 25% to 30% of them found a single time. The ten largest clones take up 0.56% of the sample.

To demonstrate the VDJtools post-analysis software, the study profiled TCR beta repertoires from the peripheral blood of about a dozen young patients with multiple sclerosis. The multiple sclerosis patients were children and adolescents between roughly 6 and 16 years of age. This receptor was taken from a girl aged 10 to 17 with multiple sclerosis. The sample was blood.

Here the CDR3 is given as CATSDKDRASGANVLTF. The nucleotides are TGTGCCACCAGTGATAAGGACAGGGCCTCTGGGGCCAACGTCCTGACTTTC. Recombination linked TRBV24-1 to TRBJ2-6; 8 of the junction bases match TRBD1. From its cysteine to its phenylalanine, the CDR3 spans 17 amino acids. Of all the DNA, just the CDR3 is kept, 51 bases in frame from base 1. From V the trimming removes 3 bases and from J it removes 0 bases, while the gene matches leave 3 bases of the junction unaccounted for. Based on the germline V gene, the CDR1 and CDR2 sequences are KGHDR and SFDVKD.